This T cell receptor (beta chain) was identified during a study of cytomegalovirus exposure and HLA in healthy donors. This clone turned up a few times. 13 Jbeta primers and 60 Vbeta primers were used for the PCR. Produced via immunoSEQ multiplex PCR; TCRdb's table is partial and in-frame only. The table has some 140,000 clones, 70% to 75% seen once. This CDR3 contains 15 residues. The germline gives CDR1 MDHEN, CDR2 SYDVKM. V lost 4 bases and J lost 6; bases outside the gene matches: 10. The chain recombines TRBV28 with TRBJ2-3; 7 positions agree with TRBD1. Sequenced: PBMCs. The source is a woman in her 40s in good health and CMV-seronegative. The CDR3 sequence is CASSSPRGGGDTQYF. The DNA of the CDR3 is TGTGCCAGCAGTTCCCCGCGAGGGGGCGGGGATACGCAGTATTTT.